This T cell receptor beta chain was sequenced for a study of T cell responses to AZD1222 COVID-19 vaccine. Some clones are missing from TCRdb's copy, which holds only in-frame ones; the method was immunoSEQ multiplex PCR. The sample has approximately 89,000 clones, 70% to 90% seen once; the top ten hold roughly 3%. CDR1 and CDR2 (germline): SGHNT, YYREEE (reference sequence). Trimming left V 1 base short and J 4 bases short, with 8 bases between. This CDR3 contains 14 residues. The sample in question was peripheral blood, obtained on day 0 of AZD1222 vaccination. This sequence joins TRBV5-4 and TRBJ1-4; maybe TRBD1 (5 bases). The clonotype was recovered from an adult in good health. The CDR3 is CASSLTGFNEKLFF. CDR3 coding DNA: TGTGCCAGCAGCTTGACAGGATTTAATGAAAAACTGTTTTTT.